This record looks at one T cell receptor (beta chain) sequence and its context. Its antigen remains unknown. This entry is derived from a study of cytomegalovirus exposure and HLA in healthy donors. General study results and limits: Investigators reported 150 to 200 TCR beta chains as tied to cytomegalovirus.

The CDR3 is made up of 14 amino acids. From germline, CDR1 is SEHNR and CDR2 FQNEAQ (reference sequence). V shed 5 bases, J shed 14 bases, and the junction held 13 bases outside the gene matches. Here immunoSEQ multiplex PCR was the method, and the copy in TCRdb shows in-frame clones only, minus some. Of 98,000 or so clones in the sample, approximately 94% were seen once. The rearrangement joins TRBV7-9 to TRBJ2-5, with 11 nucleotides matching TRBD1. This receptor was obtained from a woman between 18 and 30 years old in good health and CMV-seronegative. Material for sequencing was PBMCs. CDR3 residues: CASSQTGGQGARYF. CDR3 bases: TGTGCCAGCAGCCAAACCGGAGGACAGGGGGCTCGCTACTTC.